Presented here are 31 T cell receptor beta chains from one specimen sequenced in a study of Ad26.COV2.S vaccination and SARS-CoV-2 variants. TCRdb's table, derived via immunoSEQ multiplex PCR, lists solely in-frame clones and lacks some. The data contain 350,000 to 500,000 clones, less than 95% of them singletons. Noted treatment: some 19 received Ad26.COV2.S at low or high dose, single or two shots; roughly 5 received placebo; per-sample allocation not given. Sampling was done on day 63 after the first vaccine or placebo injection. Source: peripheral blood, taken in a trial of Ad26.COV2.S vaccine versus placebo. The source of these receptors is a person aged 18-60 years who received the Ad26.COV2.S COVID-19 vaccine or a placebo.

The rearrangement uses TRBV11-2 and TRBJ1-1; 7 positions agree with TRBD1. V gave up 2 bases and J gave up 8 bases; unmatched junction bases: 5. This CDR3 comprises 13 residues. Germline V gene data show CDR1 as SGHAT and CDR2 as FQNNGV. The CDR3 loop reads CASSLRVRGEAFF. The DNA of the CDR3 is TGTGCCAGCAGCTTAAGGGTCAGGGGGGAAGCTTTCTTT.

The chain joins TRBV7-8 to TRBJ2-1; D is perhaps TRBD2 (5 bases). Germline assignment: CDR1 SGHVS and CDR2 FQNEAQ. The germline V and J ends were trimmed by 1 base and 2 bases, with 18 bases remaining between them. The CDR3 has 18 residues. DNA for the CDR3: TGTGCCAGCAGCTTAGTGGTCCGGGATCGAATCCCCTACAATGAGCAGTTCTTC. Translating it yields CASSLVVRDRIPYNEQFF.

With respect to this clone: At one end, the junction sequence differs from germline, possibly due to a read error. The DNA for the CDR3 is TGTGCCAGCAGAGAAGGGACAGGGAACAATCAGCCCCAGCATTTT. Protein product: CASREGTGNNQPQHF. The gene calls are TRBV6-1 and TRBJ1-5; 9 nucleotides align to TRBD1. Germline CDR1 MNHNS, CDR2 SASEGT. The length of the CDR3 is 15 residues.

V gene TRBV29-1 combines with J gene TRBJ2-3; D not certain. The length of the CDR3 is 12 residues. V was trimmed by 4 bases and J by 3 bases, leaving 8 bases between them. Germline CDR1 SQVTM, CDR2 ANQGSEA. For the CDR3, the DNA is TGCAGCGTTGCTGGTGCAACAGATACGCAGTATTTT. Residues: CSVAGATDTQYF.

This sequence joins TRBV6-5 and TRBJ2-3, with a possible D match to TRBD2 (5 bases). V shed 4 bases and J shed 5 bases, with 13 bases lying between them. This CDR3 has 14 residues. The germline V gene has CDR1 MNHEY and CDR2 SVGAGI. In DNA form, the CDR3 reads TGTGCCAGCAGTTCCGGGGTAGCGAAAGATACGCAGTATTTT. This sequence encodes CASSSGVAKDTQYF.

The gene calls are TRBV11-2 and TRBJ2-7; possibly TRBD2 for D (6 bases). V lost 1 base and J 2 bases, leaving 15 bases between the germline ends. The germline V gene has CDR1 SGHAT and CDR2 FQNNGV. There are 16 residues in the CDR3. CDR3 sequence reads: CASSLVAGYIPYEQYF. Here the CDR3 DNA reads TGTGCCAGCAGCTTAGTTGCGGGATATATACCCTACGAGCAGTACTTC.

This clone was detected only once. This chain links TRBV29-1 with TRBJ2-7; TRBD1 agrees at 7 bases. This CDR3 spans 18 amino acids. The germline V gene encodes CDR1 SQVTM and CDR2 ANQGSEA. The J segment lost 6 bases and the V segment lost 0 bases, leaving 20 bases of the junction unmatched. CDR3 DNA sequence: TGCAGCGTTGAAGATCGGGCTCGATCCGACAGGGTTGGTGGCGAGCAGTACTTC. It yields the protein CSVEDRARSDRVGGEQYF.

This chain connects TRBV4-1 to TRBJ2-7, with TRBD2 identical over 7 bases. V lost 5 bases to trimming and J lost 3 bases; unmatched junction nucleotides: 16. Germline V gene lookup returns CDR1 MGHRA and CDR2 YSYEKL. The CDR3 runs 17 residues. CDR3 DNA: TGCGCCAGCAGCTCCCCCCGGGAGGCGGGAGTGGACTACGAGCAGTACTTC. Protein: CASSSPREAGVDYEQYF.

The chain employs TRBV7-9 and TRBJ2-1; D not resolved. The CDR3 has 12 residues. Germline lookup yields CDR1 SEHNR and CDR2 FQNEAQ (reference sequence). Deletions cut 1 base from V and 5 bases from J, with 3 bases between. The DNA of the CDR3 is TGTGCCAGCAGCTTAGGTCACAATGAGCAGTTCTTC. Encoded protein: CASSLGHNEQFF. Full variable domain (missing parts from reference TRBV7-9 and TRBJ2-1): DTGVSQNPRHKITKRGQNVTFRCDPISEHNRLYWYRQTLGQGPEFLTYFQNEAQLEKSRLLSDRFSAERPKGSFSTLEIQRTEQGDSAMYLCASSLGHNEQFFGPGTRLTVL.

CDR3 bases: TGTGCCACCGCGACAGGGGGGCACGAGCAGTACTTC. It is translated as CATATGGHEQYF. J is TRBJ2-7 and V is TRBV15; 9 bases are a match to TRBD1. The V gene end was trimmed by 8 bases and the J gene end by 5 bases; junction bases not matched to a gene: 4. The germline V gene encodes CDR1 LNHNV and CDR2 YYDKDF (reference sequence). CDR3 length: 12 amino acids.

In DNA form, the CDR3 reads TGTGCCAGCAGCTCGTTCGGGGAGGTTTCCACAGATACGCAGTATTTT. It specifies CASSSFGEVSTDTQYF. The V and J genes are TRBV11-2 and TRBJ2-3; tentative D call: TRBD2 (6 bases). This CDR3 spans 16 amino acids. V was clipped by 4 bases and J by 2 bases, with 16 bases between them. The germline V gene encodes CDR1 SGHAT and CDR2 FQNNGV.

The chain has TRBV7-9 and TRBJ2-7; 9 bases fit TRBD1. This CDR3 comprises 13 residues. Per germline, CDR1 SEHNR and CDR2 FQNEAQ (reference sequence). V lost 8 bases to trimming and J lost 6 bases; unmatched junction nucleotides: 8. CDR3 nucleotide sequence: TGTGCCAGCGGGGACAGGGATGTTGGCGAGCAGTACTTC. Protein sequence: CASGDRDVGEQYF.

This clone was seen a single time. The chain couples TRBV6-5 to TRBJ1-5; a possible D gene is TRBD1 (6 bases). Germline CDR1 reads MNHEY; CDR2 reads SVGAGI. This CDR3 is built from 13 residues. V lost 6 bases and J lost 2, with 8 bases in between. The CDR3 DNA is TGTGCCAGCAGACAGGGTGGCAATCAGCCCCAGCATTTT. Translated, it gives CASRQGGNQPQHF.

J is TRBJ1-5 and V is TRBV5-6, with unresolved D. V lost 0 bases and J lost 0, with 10 bases in between. The germline gives CDR1 SGHDT, CDR2 YYEEEE. The CDR3 loop spans 16 amino acids. CDR3 loop: CASSLGSQVSNQPQHF. The CDR3 DNA is TGTGCCAGCAGCTTGGGTAGCCAGGTTAGCAATCAGCCCCAGCATTTT.

The chain is built from TRBV12-3 or TRBV12-4 and TRBJ2-2, with D unclear. Trimming removed 7 bases from V and 1 base from J, with 7 bases in between. The CDR3 contains 13 residues. CDR3 loop: CASILGNTGELFF. CDR3 sequence (DNA): TGTGCCAGCATCTTAGGGAACACCGGGGAGCTGTTTTTT.

V usage is TRBV5-1 and J usage is TRBJ2-3, with D possibly called TRBD1 or TRBD2 (6 bases each). CDR1 and CDR2 from the germline V gene are SGHRS and YFSETQ. V was shortened by 0 bases and J by 5 bases, with 13 bases between the two germline ends. The CDR3 runs 15 residues. CDR3 amino acids: CASSLEGGFGDTQYF. The CDR3 coding sequence is TGCGCCAGCAGCTTGGAGGGGGGATTTGGAGATACGCAGTATTTT. The full variable domain, with the rest looked up from reference TRBV5-1 and TRBJ2-3, is KAGVTQTPRYLIKTRGQQVTLSCSPISGHRSVSWYQQTPGQGLQFLFEYFSETQRNKGNFPGRFSGRQFSNSRSEMNVSTLELGDSALYLCASSLEGGFGDTQYFGPGTRLTVL.

This CDR3 reads CAWARQGGGYTF. DNA of the CDR3: TGTGCCTGGGCGAGGCAGGGGGGTGGCTACACCTTC. The chain carries TRBV30 and TRBJ1-2, with TRBD1 matching over 7 bases. There are 12 residues in the CDR3. V lost 5 bases, J lost 7 bases, and 7 bases stayed unmatched. Germline V gene lookup returns CDR1 GTSNPN and CDR2 SVGIG (reference sequence). The complete variable domain, with remaining parts taken from reference TRBV30 and TRBJ1-2, reads SQTIHQWPATLVQPVGSPLSLECTVEGTSNPNLYWYRQAAGRGLQLLFYSVGIGQISSEVPQNLSASRPQDRQFILSSKKLLLSDSGFYLCAWARQGGGYTFGSGTRLTVV.

The rearrangement links TRBV28 to TRBJ2-7, with TRBD1 identical over 9 bases. The J segment lost 7 bases and the V segment lost 7 bases, leaving 11 bases of the junction unmatched. The CDR3 runs to 14 residues. Germline-derived CDR1 and CDR2 are MDHEN and SYDVKM. The CDR3 spells CASTSTGGEEEQYF. For the CDR3, the DNA is TGTGCCAGCACCTCGACAGGGGGAGAAGAGGAGCAGTACTTC. Using reference TRBV28 and TRBJ2-7 for the parts outside the CDR3, the full variable domain is DVKVTQSSRYLVKRTGEKVFLECVQDMDHENMFWYRQDPGLGLRLIYFSYDVKMKEKGDIPEGYSVSREKKERFSLILESASTNQTSMYLCASTSTGGEEEQYFGPGTRLTVT.

A single count supports this clone. The chain uses TRBV5-1 and TRBJ2-1, with D unresolved. The CDR3 is made up of 14 amino acids. The germline V and J ends were trimmed by 0 bases and 4 bases, with 8 bases remaining between them. From germline, CDR1 is SGHRS and CDR2 YFSETQ. As DNA, the CDR3 is TGCGCCAGCAGCTTGGCGTCGGAATACAATGAGCAGTTCTTC. This translates into CASSLASEYNEQFF.

Details on this clone: Other DNA sequences in the sample encode the same CDR3. V gene TRBV19 combines with J gene TRBJ2-2; D is undetermined. V was pared by 5 bases and J by 8 bases, with 6 bases between. Germline V gene sequence: CDR1 LNHDA, CDR2 SQIVND (reference sequence). CDR3 length equals 11 residues. The CDR3 loop reads CASSRAGELFF. CDR3 DNA sequence: TGTGCCAGTAGTCGAGCTGGGGAGCTGTTTTTT.

This clone appeared once. The J gene is TRBJ2-5, the V gene TRBV5-6; 7 bases line up with TRBD2. There are 14 residues in the CDR3. With 4 bases clipped from V and 0 bases from J, the junction kept 3 bases outside the gene matches. Germline V CDR1 and CDR2: SGHDT, YYEEEE. The CDR3 reads CASSRDYYQETQYF. CDR3 in DNA: TGTGCCAGCAGCCGGGACTATTACCAAGAGACCCAGTACTTC.

The chain is built from TRBV28 and TRBJ2-5; 7 nucleotides agree with TRBD1. The CDR3 has 13 amino acids. J was trimmed by 5 bases and V by 6 bases; bases with no gene match: 6. Germline values: CDR1 MDHEN, CDR2 SYDVKM. The CDR3: CASRDSDRETQYF. DNA for the CDR3: TGTGCCAGCAGGGACTCGGACAGGGAGACCCAGTACTTC.

V gene TRBV11-2 combines with J gene TRBJ2-5; 9 bases map to TRBD2. V shed 3 bases, J shed 2 bases, and the junction held 10 bases outside the gene matches. The germline CDR1 and CDR2 sequences are SGHAT and FQNNGV. The CDR3 loop spans 17 amino acids. The CDR3 loop reads CASSLVGLANPQETQYF. The DNA for the CDR3 is TGTGCCAGCAGCTTGGTCGGACTAGCGAATCCACAAGAGACCCAGTACTTC.

This clone was seen only once. The chain links TRBV19 to TRBJ1-2; D perhaps matches TRBD1 (6 bases). The germline CDR1 and CDR2 sequences are LNHDA and SQIVND (reference sequence). The V gene lost 4 bases and the J gene lost 4 bases, with 10 bases spanning the gap. The CDR3 loop spans 13 amino acids. The CDR3 region is CASSTGHGYGYTF. DNA for the CDR3: TGTGCCAGTAGTACGGGACACGGCTATGGCTACACCTTC.

The chain is built from TRBV19 and TRBJ1-3; D not resolved. V lost 3 bases and J lost 2, with 20 bases in between. The CDR3 is made up of 18 amino acids. Germline CDR1 and CDR2: LNHDA and SQIVND (reference sequence). CDR3 sequence reads: CASSIGRAGVRPGNTIYF. As DNA, the CDR3 is TGTGCCAGTAGTATCGGTCGGGCAGGCGTCCGCCCTGGAAACACCATATATTTT.

V and J are TRBV9 and TRBJ2-1, with 9 bases identical to TRBD1. Germline V gene data show CDR1 as SGDLS and CDR2 as YYNGEE. The CDR3 contains 14 residues. After removal of 0 bases from V and 8 bases from J, the junction contained 3 bases not matched to a gene. The CDR3 region has the DNA TGTGCCAGCAGCGTAGAAACAGGGGGCTATGAGCAGTTCTTC. The encoded protein is CASSVETGGYEQFF.

The J gene is TRBJ1-1, the V gene TRBV28, with 8 bases fitting TRBD1. The CDR3 is 15 residues long. The V segment lost 4 bases and the J segment 5 bases; nucleotides outside the gene matches: 9. Looked up from germline, CDR1 is MDHEN and CDR2 is SYDVKM. The CDR3 DNA is TGTGCCAGCAGTTCCGCCGGACAGGGTAGGACTGAAGCTTTCTTT. This sequence encodes CASSSAGQGRTEAFF.

The chain is built from TRBV4-1 and TRBJ2-5; 7 positions match TRBD2. Germline CDR1 and CDR2: MGHRA and YSYEKL. This CDR3 is built from 14 residues. V was pared by 1 base and J by 7 bases, with 6 bases of the junction left unmatched. The CDR3 loop is CASSQGREVVTQYF. In nucleotides, the CDR3 is TGCGCCAGCAGCCAAGGCCGGGAGGTCGTGACCCAGTACTTC.

V and J are TRBV5-5 and TRBJ1-1, with 10 bases fitting TRBD1. The CDR3 sequence is 16 residues long. Trimming removed 0 bases from V and 7 bases from J; junction bases left unmatched: 9. CDR1 and CDR2 from the germline V gene are SGHKS and YYEKEE (reference sequence). The CDR3 sequence is CASSLAGGGQGFEAFF. The CDR3 DNA sequence: TGTGCCAGCAGCTTGGCGGGAGGGGGACAGGGGTTTGAAGCTTTCTTT.

The chain is built from TRBV2 and TRBJ2-1, with D possibly TRBD2 on 5 matching bases. V was trimmed by 5 bases and J by 6 bases, leaving 11 bases between them. CDR3 size: 13 residues. CDR1 and CDR2 from the germline V gene are SNHLY and FYNNEI. The CDR3 is CASSYSGSNEQFF. The CDR3 DNA follows: TGTGCCAGCAGTTACAGCGGCAGCAATGAGCAGTTCTTC.

The rearrangement uses TRBV10-3 and TRBJ2-5, with 10 positions matching TRBD2. Trimming took 3 bases from V and 1 from J; bases not matched to a gene: 2. The germline V gene encodes CDR1 ENHRY and CDR2 SYGVKD. This CDR3 has 15 amino acids. The CDR3 DNA follows: TGTGCCATCAGTGAAGCGGGAGGGGGCCAAGAGACCCAGTACTTC. This sequence encodes CAISEAGGGQETQYF.